Listed below are T cell receptor beta chains from one sample, sequenced in a study of blood T cell repertoires in COVID-19. The assay was immunoSEQ multiplex PCR, and TCRdb's table has in-frame clones only and misses some. The sample comprises about 62,000 clones, roughly 92% of which are singletons, and 5% to 6% rests with the top ten. Sequences were obtained from peripheral blood. These receptors came from a human donor in a cohort sampled during active COVID-19. The CDR3 runs from the conserved cysteine through the conserved F or W. The order of the fields is D gene, V gene, J gene, clone size, CDR3 DNA, CDR3 protein. The D gene is left open where the match is weak. Not every row has a clone size; where given, it reads once, few, many or a size class.

TRBD1	TRBV6-4	TRBJ1-6	-	TGTGCCAGCCGAGGAGACAGGGTCAATTCACCCCTCCACTTT	CASRGDRVNSPLHF
-	TRBV7-2	TRBJ1-4	-	TGTGCCAGCAGCTTAGCGAGGCAGAGTAATGAAAAACTGTTTTTT	CASSLARQSNEKLFF
TRBD1	TRBV6-6	TRBJ1-1	-	TGTGCCAGCAGTCAGCGGACAGGGAAAGACACTGAAGCTTTCTTT	CASSQRTGKDTEAFF
-	TRBV4-2	TRBJ1-5	-	TGTGCCAGCAGCCAAGCCCTAGAAAATCAGCCCCAGCATTTT	CASSQALENQPQHF
TRBD1	TRBV11-1	TRBJ1-2	-	TGTGCCAGCAGCCCCCAGACAGGGGACTATGGCTACACCTTC	CASSPQTGDYGYTF
-	TRBV30	TRBJ1-1	-	TGTGCCTGGAGTGTAAATTTGGGGGCCGAAGCTTTCTTT	CAWSVNLGAEAFF
-	TRBV12-3/TRBV12-4	TRBJ2-3	-	TGTGCCAGCAGAGTCTACACAGATACGCAGTATTTT	CASRVYTDTQYF
TRBD1	TRBV12-3/TRBV12-4	TRBJ1-2	-	TGTGCCAGCAGTACCGGGACAGTTGGCTACACCTTC	CASSTGTVGYTF
-	TRBV7-2	TRBJ1-3	-	TGTGCCAGCAGCTTCGGAGGGGTGACCTCTGGAAACACCATATATTTT	CASSFGGVTSGNTIYF
-	TRBV19	TRBJ2-6	-	TGTGCCAGTAGTCAATCTGGGGCCAACGTCCTGACTTTC	CASSQSGANVLTF
-	TRBV6-2/TRBV6-3	TRBJ2-7	-	TGTGCCAGCAGTTACTCCCCTGGCAGGGTGGCCTACGAGCAGTACTTC	CASSYSPGRVAYEQYF
TRBD1	TRBV18	TRBJ1-6	-	TGTGCCAGCTCACCGGACAGGGCCAATTCACCCCTCCACTTT	CASSPDRANSPLHF
-	TRBV30	TRBJ1-4	once	TGTGCCTGGGCCCTTGGGGGGTCGAATGAAAAACTGTTTTTT	CAWALGGSNEKLFF
-	TRBV7-3	TRBJ2-3	-	TGTGCCAGCAGCCCTTTCACAGGCACAGATACGCAGTATTTT	CASSPFTGTDTQYF
TRBD2	TRBV29-1	TRBJ2-3	-	TGCAGCGTTGGAAGGACTAGCGGTTCCACAGATACGCAGTATTTT	CSVGRTSGSTDTQYF
-	TRBV19	TRBJ1-5	-	TGTGCCAGTAGGGGGGGGGCACGGACGAATCAGCCCCAGCATTTT	CASRGGARTNQPQHF
-	TRBV19	TRBJ2-7	-	TGTGCCAGTAACCCCGGCGGACACCGATTCTCCTACGAGCAGTACTTC	CASNPGGHRFSYEQYF
TRBD2	TRBV5-5	TRBJ2-4	-	TGTGCCAGCAACCCCGGGGGGGGGCAAAACATTCAGTACTTC	CASNPGGGQNIQYF
TRBD1	TRBV3-1/TRBV3-2	TRBJ1-2	-	TGTGCCAGCAGTAACTCAGGGGGCGGGGGCTACACCTTC	CASSNSGGGGYTF
-	TRBV23-1	TRBJ2-7	-	TGCGCCAGCATCCAGGTGAGCTCCTACGAGCAGTACTTC	CASIQVSSYEQYF
TRBD2	TRBV3-1/TRBV3-2	TRBJ2-1	-	TGTGCCAGCAGCCGGGAGCGGGGGGCATACAATGAGCAGTTCTTC	CASSRERGAYNEQFF
-	TRBV5-1	TRBJ1-4	once	TGCGCCAGCAGCTTGTCAGGGAACGAAAAACTGTTTTTT	CASSLSGNEKLFF
-	TRBV7-7	TRBJ2-2	-	TGTGCTAGCAGCTTAGTCCGGCGTACTATCATCTCGGGGGAGCTGTTTTTT	CASSLVRRTIISGELFF
TRBD2	TRBV15	TRBJ2-7	-	TGTGCCACCAGCAGAGAAGCGGGAGGGAGGTACGAGCAGTACTTC	CATSREAGGRYEQYF
-	TRBV28	TRBJ2-5	-	TGTGCCAGCAGTTTGTCGGAGACCCAGTACTTC	CASSLSETQYF
TRBD1	TRBV7-9	TRBJ2-7	-	TGTGCCAGCAGCAGTGGGACAGGGGGGCGCGAGCAGTACTTC	CASSSGTGGREQYF
TRBD2	TRBV19	TRBJ2-4	-	TGTGCCAGTAGCTTAGCGGGAGGGCCCAAAAACATTCAGTACTTC	CASSLAGGPKNIQYF
TRBD1	TRBV7-2	TRBJ1-3	-	TGTGCCAGCAGGGACAGGGGGCCCTCTGGAAACACCATATATTTT	CASRDRGPSGNTIYF
-	TRBV15	TRBJ2-6	-	TGTGCCACCAGCAGAAGGGGCCGGCCAGGCAGCTCTGGGGCCAACGTCCTGACTTTC	CATSRRGRPGSSGANVLTF
TRBD1	TRBV7-9	TRBJ1-1	-	TGTGCCAGCAGCATGGAGACAGGGGCCACTGAAGCTTTCTTT	CASSMETGATEAFF
TRBD2	TRBV6-6	TRBJ2-2	-	TGTGCCAGCAGACCCCTAGCGGGAGTATCCACCGGGGAGCTGTTTTTT	CASRPLAGVSTGELFF
TRBD2	TRBV5-6	TRBJ2-5	once	TGTGCCAGCAACTTAGGACTAGCGGGTCCCCTCGGGCAAGAGACCCAGTACTTC	CASNLGLAGPLGQETQYF
-	TRBV6-2/TRBV6-3	TRBJ1-4	-	TGTGCCAGCAGTTCCACTCAAACTAATGAAAAACTGTTTTTT	CASSSTQTNEKLFF
TRBD2	TRBV12-5	TRBJ2-5	-	TGTGCTAGTGGTTTCACTGTAGCGGGGAGGGTAGAGACCCAGTACTTC	CASGFTVAGRVETQYF
TRBD2	TRBV19	TRBJ2-7	-	TGTGCCAGTAGTATAGTGGGAGGGAACAGGCACGAGCAGTACTTC	CASSIVGGNRHEQYF
TRBD2	TRBV3-1/TRBV3-2	TRBJ2-1	-	TGTGCCAGCAGGCTAGCGGACAATGAGCAGTTCTTC	CASRLADNEQFF
-	TRBV30	TRBJ1-2	-	TGTGCCTGGAGCGCTTCAGCGAACTATGGCTACACCTTC	CAWSASANYGYTF
TRBD1	TRBV5-8	TRBJ1-3	-	TGTGCCAGCAGCTTTCGGGACAGGAGCCCTTCGGCGGCCATATATTTT	CASSFRDRSPSAAIYF
-	TRBV7-9	TRBJ2-7	-	TGTGCCAGCAGCCCCCGGATAGCGGAAAACTACGAGCAGTACTTC	CASSPRIAENYEQYF
-	TRBV2	TRBJ1-3	-	TGTGCCAGCGTTAATCATTTAACTGCTGGAAACACCATATATTTT	CASVNHLTAGNTIYF
TRBD1	TRBV5-6	TRBJ1-5	few	TGTGCCAGCAGCCCCGGTCGGGACAGGGGGCGCGTGAATCAGCCCCAGCATTTT	CASSPGRDRGRVNQPQHF
TRBD2	TRBV27	TRBJ2-7	-	TGTGCCAGCAGTTTTTTGGTAGCGGGAGGGCCAAGGGTCTACGAGCAGTACTTC	CASSFLVAGGPRVYEQYF
TRBD1	TRBV12-3/TRBV12-4	TRBJ1-2	once	TGTGCCAGCACCGGACAGGGGGATGGCTACACCTTC	CASTGQGDGYTF
TRBD2	TRBV28	TRBJ2-2	-	TGTGCCAGCATATTAGCGGGGAACACCGGGGAGCTGTTTTTT	CASILAGNTGELFF
TRBD1	TRBV15	TRBJ1-2	-	TGTGCCACCAGCAGAGAACAGGGGGGAGTGAATGGCTACACCTTC	CATSREQGGVNGYTF
-	TRBV30	TRBJ2-7	-	TGTGCCTGGAGTGTCTGGAGCTCCTACGAGCAGTACTTC	CAWSVWSSYEQYF
TRBD2	TRBV29-1	TRBJ2-1	-	TGCAGCGTCGCGGGACTAGCAGGGAATGAGCAGTTCTTC	CSVAGLAGNEQFF
-	TRBV9	TRBJ1-6	-	TGTGCCAGCAGCGGCGGAAGGCATTCACCCCTCCACTTT	CASSGGRHSPLHF
TRBD2	TRBV19	TRBJ2-1	-	TGTGCCAGTAGTTACGGTAGCGGGGACCCAAGACAGCAGTTCTTC	CASSYGSGDPRQQFF
TRBD2	TRBV19	TRBJ2-7	-	TGTGCCAGTAGTATAGCAGGGACTACCACGCAGGAGCAGTACTTC	CASSIAGTTTQEQYF
-	TRBV28	TRBJ1-1	-	TGTGCCAGCCAGGGTTTGGGCTTTAGGACTGAAGCTTTCTTT	CASQGLGFRTEAFF
TRBD1	TRBV30	TRBJ1-3	-	TGTGCCTGGAGTGCCGGTCTAGGGGGCCCTGGAAACACCATATATTTT	CAWSAGLGGPGNTIYF
-	TRBV12-3/TRBV12-4	TRBJ2-3	-	TGTGCCAGCAGTTTATATGCAGATACGCAGTATTTT	CASSLYADTQYF
-	TRBV7-2	TRBJ1-6	-	TGTGCCAGCAGGGGGCAGGGTGCTAATTCACCCCTCCACTTT	CASRGQGANSPLHF
-	TRBV28	TRBJ2-2	-	TGTGCCACCAACCTATTGTCCGGGACCGGGGAGCTGTTTTTT	CATNLLSGTGELFF
TRBD2	TRBV4-2	TRBJ2-7	once	TGTGCCAGCAGCCAAACGGTAGCGGGGAACGATGAGCAGTACTTC	CASSQTVAGNDEQYF
TRBD1	TRBV5-1	TRBJ2-1	-	TGCGCCAGCAGACCCGCGGGACAGGCATACAATGAGCAGTTCTTC	CASRPAGQAYNEQFF
-	TRBV19	TRBJ1-5	-	TGTGCCAGTAGTATCGGCGGCAGGAGGAATCAGCCCCAGCATTTT	CASSIGGRRNQPQHF
-	TRBV3-1/TRBV3-2	TRBJ2-3	-	TGTGCCAGCAGCCAAGATGGGGGGGGCTACACAGATACGCAGTATTTT	CASSQDGGGYTDTQYF
-	TRBV2	TRBJ2-5	-	TGTGCCAGCAGTCGGCGGGAAGAGACCCAGTACTTC	CASSRREETQYF